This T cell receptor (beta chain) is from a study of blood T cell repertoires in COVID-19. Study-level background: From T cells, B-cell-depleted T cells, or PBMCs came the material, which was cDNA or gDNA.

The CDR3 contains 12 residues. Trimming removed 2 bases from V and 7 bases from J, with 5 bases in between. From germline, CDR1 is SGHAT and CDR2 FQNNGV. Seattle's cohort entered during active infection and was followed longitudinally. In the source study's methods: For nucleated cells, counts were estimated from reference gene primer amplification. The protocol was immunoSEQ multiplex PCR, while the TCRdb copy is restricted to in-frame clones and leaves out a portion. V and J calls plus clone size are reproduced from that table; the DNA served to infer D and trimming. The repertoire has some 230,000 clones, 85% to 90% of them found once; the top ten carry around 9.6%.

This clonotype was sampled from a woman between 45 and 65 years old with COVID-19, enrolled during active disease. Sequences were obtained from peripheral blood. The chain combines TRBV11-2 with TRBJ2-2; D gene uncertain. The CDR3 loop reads CASSLQDGELFF. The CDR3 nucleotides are TGTGCCAGCAGCTTACAGGACGGGGAGCTGTTTTTT.